Presented here are 11 T cell receptor beta chains from one specimen sequenced in a study of patients and donors after allogeneic stem cell transplantation. TCRdb reanalysed the RT-PCR reads using MiXCR and keeps one entry per CDR3 protein. The sample lists around 160,000 distinct CDR3 sequences, roughly 31% occurring once. Material: blood, either unsorted or a sorted T cell fraction (not recorded which). The receptors come from a human donor who was either an allogeneic HSCT recipient or a stem cell or donor lymphocyte infusion donor (not recorded which). It is not recorded whose cells these are; they may come from a transplant donor.

The V call is TRBV2, the J call TRBJ1-5; possibly TRBD1 for D (6 bases). The length of the CDR3 is 15 residues. Trimming took off 5 bases at V and 5 bases at J, with 16 bases between the two ends. From germline, CDR1 is SNHLY and CDR2 FYNNEI. This CDR3 reads CASSQDWGRYQPQHF. In DNA form, the CDR3 reads TGTGCCAGCAGTCAGGACTGGGGGCGATATCAGCCCCAGCATTTT.

The chain couples TRBV24-1 to TRBJ2-3, with 8 bases fitting TRBD1. The V gene's germline CDR1 is KGHDR and CDR2 SFDVKD. The CDR3 is 15 residues long. With V trimmed by 3 bases and J by 6 bases, 7 bases remained unmatched. The CDR3 spells CATSDLDRDWDTQYF. CDR3 nucleotides: TGTGCCACCAGTGATCTGGACAGGGATTGGGATACGCAGTATTTT.

The chain combines TRBV29-1 with TRBJ2-3; 9 nucleotides match TRBD2. After removal of 4 bases from V and 1 base from J, the junction contained 0 bases not matched to a gene. Germline values: CDR1 SQVTM, CDR2 ANQGSEA. CDR3 size: 13 residues. Here the CDR3 reads CSVVAGGTDTQYF. CDR3 bases: TGCAGCGTTGTAGCGGGAGGCACAGATACGCAGTATTTT.

CDR3: CASSPRRWTANEQFF. The CDR3 bases are TGTGCCAGCAGCCCCCGACGTTGGACGGCAAATGAGCAGTTCTTC. The chain combines TRBV12-3 or TRBV12-4 with TRBJ2-1; D gene unclear. Trimming took 6 bases from V and 7 from J, leaving 19 bases between them. The CDR3 has 15 residues.

This clonotype counts as medium-sized. The V and J genes are TRBV12-3 or TRBV12-4 and TRBJ1-5; 7 bases are a match to TRBD1. This CDR3 comprises 18 residues. V trimming: 4 bases; J trimming: 3 bases; junction bases outside the gene matches: 15. CDR3: CASSSRGAGGISNQPQHF. The CDR3 DNA is TGTGCCAGCAGTTCCAGGGGGGCTGGTGGGATTTCCAATCAGCCCCAGCATTTT.

This chain connects TRBV27 to TRBJ2-7; 11 bases align to TRBD2. This CDR3 spans 16 amino acids. The J segment lost 0 bases and the V segment lost 5 bases, leaving 6 bases of the junction unmatched. The V gene's germline CDR1 is MNHEY and CDR2 SMNVEV (reference sequence). The CDR3 spells CASSTRSGRASYEQYF. The CDR3 DNA reads as TGTGCCAGCAGTACACGTAGCGGGAGGGCCTCCTACGAGCAGTACTTC.

There are a few counts of this clonotype. The CDR3 protein is CASSDRVHTDTQYF. DNA for the CDR3: TGCGCCAGCAGCGACAGGGTCCACACAGATACGCAGTATTTT. This chain uses TRBV5-1 with TRBJ2-3; 7 bases fit TRBD1. V dropped 4 bases and J dropped 2; count of bases not matched to a gene: 4. CDR1 SGHRS and CDR2 YFSETQ come from the germline V gene. The CDR3 is made up of 14 amino acids.

The chain has TRBV29-1 and TRBJ2-2; a possible D gene is TRBD1 (5 bases). The CDR3 has 11 amino acids. Germline V gives CDR1 SQVTM, CDR2 ANQGSEA. V was cut by 4 bases and J by 6 bases, with 6 bases left in between. DNA of the CDR3: TGCAGCGTTGTAGGGGCCGGGGAGCTGTTTTTT. Its protein product is CSVVGAGELFF.

V is TRBV6-5 and J is TRBJ2-7; TRBD2 agrees at 7 bases. The V gene's germline CDR1 is MNHEY and CDR2 SVGAGI. This CDR3 region has 13 residues. V was clipped by 6 bases and J by 4 bases; unmatched bases: 6. In nucleotides, the CDR3 is TGTGCCAGCAGGAGAGGCGGGAGTTACGAGCAGTACTTC. The encoded protein is CASRRGGSYEQYF.

The gene calls are TRBV4-2 and TRBJ2-3; 8 bases align to TRBD2. The germline CDR1 and CDR2 sequences are LGHNA and YNFKEQ. The CDR3 covers 17 residues. Unmatched junction bases numbered 8, after V lost 0 bases and J lost 3 bases. DNA of the CDR3: TGTGCCAGCAGCCAAGATCCAGCGGGAGTAGAAACAGATACGCAGTATTTT. Translated: CASSQDPAGVETDTQYF.

In this sample, this clonotype turned up many times. J is TRBJ1-2 and V is TRBV6-5; the D gene is possibly TRBD1 (5 bases). Germline V CDR1 and CDR2: MNHEY, SVGAGI. V shed 6 bases and J shed 4 bases, with 12 bases lying between them. This CDR3 spans 13 amino acids. The CDR3 nucleotides are TGTGCCAGCAGACTTAGGGGTGCCTATGGCTACACCTTC. It specifies CASRLRGAYGYTF.